The 27 T cell receptor beta chains given below trace back to one sample, sequenced in a study of a mutant IDH1 vaccine in newly diagnosed glioma. Their antigens are not known. Regarding time point: week 35, safety follow-up. One vaccine dose held 300 ug of mutant IDH1 20-mer peptide and came with topical imiquimod. Sequencing used immunoSEQ multiplex PCR; TCRdb keeps in-frame clones, though not all of them. This sample carries about 32,000 clones, about four fifths of them seen once, and the ten largest clones take about 16%. The sample consisted of PBMCs, taken from a glioma patient whose treatment included an IDH1 peptide vaccine. Receptor source: a man aged 25 to 45 with glioma.

This clone has only a few counts. DNA for the CDR3: TGTGCCAGCAGCTTGAAAGCTAGTCGTGGCTACACCTTC. The encoded protein is CASSLKASRGYTF. The chain joins TRBV5-4 to TRBJ1-2; no clear D gene. Trimming stripped 1 base from V and 7 bases from J, with 11 bases between. The germline CDR1 and CDR2 sequences are SGHNT and YYREEE (reference sequence). The CDR3 sequence is 13 residues long.

This chain joins TRBV6-5 and TRBJ1-2, with D uncertain. V gave up 4 bases and J gave up 4 bases, with 10 bases separating them. CDR3 length: 13 residues. Germline CDR1 is MNHEY and CDR2 is SVGAGI. CDR3 sequence: CASSSAWIYGYTF. The CDR3 bases are TGTGCCAGCAGTTCAGCCTGGATCTATGGCTACACCTTC.

The V gene is TRBV27, the J gene TRBJ2-7, with D unclear. This CDR3 is 16 amino acids long. The V end lost 2 bases, the J end lost 0 bases, and 14 bases lay between the germline ends. CDR1 and CDR2 (germline): MNHEY, SMNVEV (reference sequence). The CDR3 loop is CASSLVTPGSSYEQYF. The DNA for the CDR3 is TGTGCCAGCAGTTTAGTTACCCCGGGTAGCTCCTACGAGCAGTACTTC.

The J gene is TRBJ1-1, the V gene TRBV19; D possibly corresponds to TRBD1 (5 bases). The CDR3 is 15 amino acids. Trimming took off 3 bases at V and 0 bases at J, with 11 bases between the two ends. The V gene's germline CDR1 is LNHDA and CDR2 SQIVND (reference sequence). In DNA, the CDR3 is TGTGCCAGTAGTATTGGGGCCAGACTGAACACTGAAGCTTTCTTT. The encoded protein is CASSIGARLNTEAFF.

The gene calls are TRBV5-1 and TRBJ1-1; D remains unclear. Trimming removed 0 bases at V and 0 bases at J, with 12 bases between. This CDR3 is built from 16 residues. From germline, CDR1 is SGHRS and CDR2 YFSETQ. The CDR3 DNA is TGCGCCAGCAGCTTGGAAGCCCCAGGAATGAACACTGAAGCTTTCTTT. Amino acid sequence: CASSLEAPGMNTEAFF.

The V and J genes are TRBV19 and TRBJ2-5; TRBD2 matches at 13 bases. V lost 10 bases, J lost 3 bases, and 5 bases stayed unmatched. CDR1 and CDR2 from the germline V gene are LNHDA and SQIVND (reference sequence). This CDR3 comprises 14 residues. This CDR3 reads CATSGLAGEETQYF. The CDR3 nucleotides are TGTGCCACCAGCGGACTAGCGGGAGAAGAGACCCAGTACTTC.

The CDR3 protein is CAWSKGTAKNIQYF. DNA for the CDR3: TGTGCCTGGAGTAAAGGGACAGCCAAAAACATTCAGTACTTC. The chain combines TRBV30 with TRBJ2-4, with D perhaps assigned TRBD1 or TRBD2 (5 bases each). This CDR3 spans 14 amino acids. Trimming took 2 bases from V and 0 from J, leaving 8 bases between them. The germline V gene has CDR1 GTSNPN and CDR2 SVGIG (reference sequence).

The chain recombines TRBV5-1 with TRBJ2-3; 11 bases fit TRBD1. This CDR3 has 16 amino acids. Germline V lookup: CDR1 SGHRS, CDR2 YFSETQ. The V segment lost 1 base and the J segment 1 base; nucleotides outside the gene matches: 2. The CDR3 region is CASSLRTGGGTDTQYF. DNA of the CDR3: TGCGCCAGCAGCTTGCGGACAGGGGGCGGCACAGATACGCAGTATTTT.

The chain recombines TRBV5-5 with TRBJ2-7; TRBD2 agrees at 11 bases. Germline V CDR1 and CDR2: SGHKS, YYEKEE (reference sequence). V lost 4 bases, J lost 3 bases, and 6 bases stayed unmatched. The CDR3 is 15 residues long. The CDR3 region is CASSPGTSGFYEQYF. The CDR3 coding sequence is TGTGCCAGCAGCCCGGGGACTAGCGGATTCTACGAGCAGTACTTC. Full variable domain (missing parts from reference TRBV5-5 and TRBJ2-7): DAGVTQSPTHLIKTRGQQVTLRCSPISGHKSVSWYQQVLGQGPQFIFQYYEKEERGRGNFPDRFSARQFPNYSSELNVNALLLGDSALYLCASSPGTSGFYEQYFGPGTRLTVT.

The J gene is TRBJ1-1, the V gene TRBV9, with D possibly TRBD1 on 5 matching bases. Deletions cut 0 bases from V and 4 bases from J, with 10 bases between. CDR3 length equals 14 residues. CDR1 is SGDLS, CDR2 YYNGEE, per germline. CDR3 in amino acids: CASSVDGGGTEAFF. CDR3 sequence (DNA): TGTGCCAGCAGCGTAGACGGGGGAGGCACTGAAGCTTTCTTT.

The chain uses TRBV5-1 and TRBJ1-1, with a possible D match to TRBD1 (5 bases). The CDR3 extends over 14 amino acids. The V end lost 6 bases, the J end lost 4 bases, and 16 bases lay between the germline ends. The germline V gene encodes CDR1 SGHRS and CDR2 YFSETQ. The CDR3 nucleotides are TGCGCCAGCAACCTTGACGTGGGGGGCACTGAAGCTTTCTTT. Its protein product is CASNLDVGGTEAFF.

The chain employs TRBV30 and TRBJ2-5, with 12 bases identical to TRBD2. The CDR3 runs to 14 residues. The germline gives CDR1 GTSNPN, CDR2 SVGIG (reference sequence). Trimming at V came to 5 bases and at J to 5 bases, leaving 6 bases not matched to a gene. Here the CDR3 reads CAWARGLAGETQYF. The CDR3 nucleotides read TGTGCCTGGGCCCGAGGACTAGCGGGGGAGACCCAGTACTTC.

The chain employs TRBV4-1 and TRBJ2-7, with 9 bases identical to TRBD2. CDR3 size: 15 residues. Germline values: CDR1 MGHRA, CDR2 YSYEKL. Trimming cost V 3 bases and J 0 bases; bases outside gene matches: 3. The CDR3 sequence is CASSHVTSGSYEQYF. In DNA form, the CDR3 reads TGCGCCAGCAGCCATGTGACTAGCGGCTCCTACGAGCAGTACTTC.

V gene TRBV4-1 combines with J gene TRBJ2-1; 8 nucleotides agree with TRBD1. Per germline, CDR1 MGHRA and CDR2 YSYEKL. The trim removed 1 base at V and 6 bases at J, leaving 5 bases unmatched. The CDR3 runs to 15 residues. The CDR3 DNA sequence: TGCGCCAGCAGCCAAGCAGGACAGGGTATCAATGAGCAGTTCTTC. The encoded protein is CASSQAGQGINEQFF.

The chain recombines TRBV27 with TRBJ2-6; 8 bases agree with TRBD2. The CDR3 is 18 residues long. Per the germline V gene, CDR1 is MNHEY and CDR2 is SMNVEV (reference sequence). The J segment lost 2 bases and the V segment lost 2 bases, leaving 8 bases of the junction unmatched. CDR3 loop: CASSLVGRALTGANVLTF. Written as DNA, the CDR3 is TGTGCCAGCAGTTTAGTCGGGAGGGCGTTAACTGGGGCCAACGTCCTGACTTTC.

V and J are TRBV5-8 and TRBJ1-4; D is perhaps TRBD1 (5 bases). V lost 5 bases and J 5 bases, leaving 13 bases between the germline ends. Germline CDR1 reads SGHTS; CDR2 reads YDEGEE. There are 14 residues in the CDR3. The CDR3 sequence: CASRSQGGNEKLFF. Written as DNA, the CDR3 is TGTGCCAGCAGATCCCAGGGAGGGAATGAAAAACTGTTTTTT. The entire variable domain, with the rest obtained from reference TRBV5-8 and TRBJ1-4, is as follows: EAGVTQSPTHLIKTRGQQATLRCSPISGHTSVYWYQQALGLGLQFLLWYDEGEERNRGNFPPRFSGRQFPNYSSELNVNALELEDSALYLCASRSQGGNEKLFFGSGTQLSVL.

CDR3 DNA: TGTGCCAGCAGCCCGTTAGGGGCGGGGCAAGAGACCCAGTACTTC. The encoded protein is CASSPLGAGQETQYF. The V call is TRBV7-9, the J call TRBJ2-5; TRBD2 might be the D (6 bases). The CDR3 covers 15 residues. Germline V CDR1 and CDR2: SEHNR, FQNEAQ (reference sequence). V lost 5 bases to trimming and J lost 2 bases, with 15 bases between them.

CDR3 loop: CASKRLDRGRNYEQYF. The CDR3 coding sequence is TGCGCCAGCAAACGTCTGGACAGGGGGCGAAACTACGAGCAGTACTTC. The chain links TRBV5-1 to TRBJ2-7; TRBD1 matches at 11 bases. The CDR3 covers 16 residues. The junction had 11 bases not matched to a gene; V was cut back by 6 bases and J by 3 bases. Germline CDR1 reads SGHRS; CDR2 reads YFSETQ.

This chain joins TRBV5-1 and TRBJ2-7; D tentatively reads TRBD1 or TRBD2 (5 bases each). Germline loops: CDR1 SGHRS, CDR2 YFSETQ. This CDR3 contains 13 residues. Trimming took off 3 bases at V and 3 bases at J, with 10 bases between the two ends. The chain's CDR3 is CASSSRGDYEQYF. DNA of the CDR3: TGCGCCAGCAGCTCCCGAGGGGACTACGAGCAGTACTTC.

Comment on this clone: One junction end does not reproduce the germline sequence, and a read error may be involved. The genes are TRBV10-3 and TRBJ2-7; 9 nucleotides line up with TRBD1. Germline loops: CDR1 ENHRY, CDR2 SYGVKD. CDR3 length: 14 amino acids. CDR3 sequence reads: CAITEDRGVDEQYF. Here the CDR3 DNA reads TGTGCCATCACTGAGGACAGGGGCGTGGACGAGCAGTACTTC.

The chain recombines TRBV19 with TRBJ1-5; 12 positions match TRBD1. Germline CDR1 reads LNHDA; CDR2 reads SQIVND (reference sequence). Germline trimming cut 6 bases from V and 5 bases from J; bases unmatched to any gene: 2. This CDR3 spans 14 amino acids. This CDR3 reads CASRGQGADQPQHF. In DNA form, the CDR3 reads TGTGCCAGTAGGGGACAGGGGGCAGATCAGCCCCAGCATTTT.

The CDR3 region has the DNA TGCGCCAGCAGCCAAGTGGGGTTAGGGAATGAGCAGTTCTTC. Amino acids: CASSQVGLGNEQFF. This chain links TRBV4-1 with TRBJ2-1; the D is unclear. The germline V gene encodes CDR1 MGHRA and CDR2 YSYEKL. The CDR3 has 14 amino acids. With 1 base removed from V and 7 bases from J, the gap between germline ends came to 11 bases.

The chain combines TRBV6-6 with TRBJ1-1; D unclear. Per germline, CDR1 MNHNY and CDR2 SVGAGI (reference sequence). The CDR3 runs to 14 residues. V gave up 6 bases and J gave up 4 bases, with 15 bases separating them. CDR3 in amino acids: CASSISGAGTEAFF. In DNA form, the CDR3 reads TGTGCCAGCAGCATATCAGGTGCGGGCACTGAAGCTTTCTTT.

The rearrangement uses TRBV27 and TRBJ1-5; D gene unclear. Trimming pared 6 bases from V and 4 bases from J, leaving 16 bases between. The CDR3 covers 15 residues. Germline assignment: CDR1 MNHEY and CDR2 SMNVEV (reference sequence). CDR3 DNA: TGTGCCAGCAGCCCCATGACGGGATTTAATCAGCCCCAGCATTTT. Translated: CASSPMTGFNQPQHF.

Note on this clone: Other DNA sequences in the sample encode the same CDR3. The chain combines TRBV30 with TRBJ1-3, with a tentative D call TRBD1 (5 bases). The CDR3 is made up of 15 amino acids. From germline, CDR1 is GTSNPN and CDR2 SVGIG (reference sequence). Trimming left V 2 bases short and J 5 bases short, with 16 bases between. This CDR3 reads CAWSSGQGSRNTIYF. CDR3 nucleotides: TGTGCCTGGAGTTCGGGGCAGGGAAGTAGAAACACCATATATTTT.

V usage is TRBV18 and J usage is TRBJ1-2; D possibly corresponds to TRBD1 (5 bases). V was pared by 6 bases and J by 4 bases, with 12 bases between. The CDR3 runs to 13 residues. CDR1 and CDR2 (germline): KGHSH, LQKENI. The CDR3 sequence: CASSQGEGYGYTF. CDR3 DNA sequence: TGTGCCAGCTCTCAAGGGGAGGGCTATGGCTACACCTTC.

This chain joins TRBV7-2 and TRBJ1-3; no definite D call. Germline CDR1 SGHTA, CDR2 FQGNSA. CDR3 length equals 14 residues. V gave up 6 bases and J gave up 1 base, with 10 bases separating them. CDR3 in DNA: TGTGCCAGCAGGCAGCCGGGGTCTGGAAACACCATATATTTT. Encoded protein: CASRQPGSGNTIYF.